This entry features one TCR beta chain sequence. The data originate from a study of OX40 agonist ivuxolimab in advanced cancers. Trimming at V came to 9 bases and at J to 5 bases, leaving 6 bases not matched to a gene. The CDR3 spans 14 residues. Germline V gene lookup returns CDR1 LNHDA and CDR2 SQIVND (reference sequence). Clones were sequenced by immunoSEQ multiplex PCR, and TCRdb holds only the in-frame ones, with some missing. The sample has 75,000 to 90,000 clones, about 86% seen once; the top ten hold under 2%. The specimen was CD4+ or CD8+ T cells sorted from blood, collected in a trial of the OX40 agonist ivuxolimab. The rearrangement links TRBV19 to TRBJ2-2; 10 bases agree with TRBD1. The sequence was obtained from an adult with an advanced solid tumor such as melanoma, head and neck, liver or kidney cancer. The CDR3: CASRQGARTGELFF. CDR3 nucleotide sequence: TGTGCCAGCCGACAGGGGGCGCGTACCGGGGAGCTGTTTTTT.